What follows is one TCR beta chain and its context. Germline lookup yields CDR1 MNHEY and CDR2 SMNVEV (reference sequence). Trimming at V came to 5 bases and at J to 6 bases, leaving 7 bases not matched to a gene. There are 14 residues in the CDR3. Across 20 to 25 US areas, participants ranged in age from about 18 to 100 years. A COVID-19 case was met by exposed participants within 2 weeks before study entry. This sample stems from a study of blood T cell repertoires in COVID-19. Repertoires were generated with immunoSEQ multiplex PCR, while TCRdb's copy carries only in-frame clones and drops some. The sample consists of fewer than 350,000 clones, about 90% of them appearing once.

The TCR sequence derives from a woman younger than 45 who had been exposed to COVID-19. Sequencing was done on a sample of PBMCs or T cells enriched from blood (not recorded which). The chain uses TRBV27 and TRBJ2-1; 7 bases line up with TRBD2. DNA of the CDR3: TGTGCCAGCAGTCCCGCGGGAGTGTTCAATGAGCAGTTCTTC. Its translation: CASSPAGVFNEQFF.